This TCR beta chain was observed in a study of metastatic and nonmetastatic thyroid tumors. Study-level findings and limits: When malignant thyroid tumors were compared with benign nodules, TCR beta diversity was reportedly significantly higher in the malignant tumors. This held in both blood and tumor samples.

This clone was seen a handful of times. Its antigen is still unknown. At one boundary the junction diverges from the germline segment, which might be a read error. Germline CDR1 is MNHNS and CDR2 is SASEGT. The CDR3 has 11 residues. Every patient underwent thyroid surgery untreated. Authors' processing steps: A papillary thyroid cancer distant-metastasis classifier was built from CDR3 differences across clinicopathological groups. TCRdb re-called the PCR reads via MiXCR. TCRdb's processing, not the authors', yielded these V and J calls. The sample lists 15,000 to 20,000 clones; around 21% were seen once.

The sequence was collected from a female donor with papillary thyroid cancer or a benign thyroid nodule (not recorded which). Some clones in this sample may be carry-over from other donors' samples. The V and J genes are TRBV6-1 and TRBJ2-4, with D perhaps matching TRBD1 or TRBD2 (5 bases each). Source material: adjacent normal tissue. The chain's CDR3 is CASSTGSSGHF. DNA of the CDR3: TGTGCCAGCAGCACCGGGTCGTCGGGGCACTTC.